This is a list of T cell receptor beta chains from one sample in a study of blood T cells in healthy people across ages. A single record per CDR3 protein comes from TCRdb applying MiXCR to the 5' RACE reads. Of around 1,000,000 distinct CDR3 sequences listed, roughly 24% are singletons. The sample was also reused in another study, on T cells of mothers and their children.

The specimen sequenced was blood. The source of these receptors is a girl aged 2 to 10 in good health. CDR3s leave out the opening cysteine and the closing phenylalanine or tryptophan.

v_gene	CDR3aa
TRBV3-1	ASSQGSTTQETQY
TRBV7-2	ASSLVRNSLISPLH
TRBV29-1	SVTGANTGNTIY
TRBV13	ASSLGTSGLNTGELF
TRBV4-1	ASSNGSGFKNIQY
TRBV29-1	SVEEETGVSYTDTQY
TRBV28	ASIARDRGADGYT
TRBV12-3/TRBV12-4	ASRLTVGQGYT
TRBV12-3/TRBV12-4	ASSLVGRPPEAF
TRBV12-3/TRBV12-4	ASSSTRDSNQPQH
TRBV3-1	ASTTGGEITEAF
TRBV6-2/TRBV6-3	ASSWDRANTGELF
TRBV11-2	ASRLHGLNTEAF
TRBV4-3	ASSQARTWITEAF
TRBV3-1	ASSQGSSWNTDTQY
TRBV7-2	ASSDDRAQH
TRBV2	ASMASGKGDEQF
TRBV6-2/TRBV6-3	ASSYLREKYNEQY
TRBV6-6	ASSYVGLPSWGDEQF
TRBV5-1	ASSLDVDTEAF
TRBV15	ATSRDLATGGPLQY
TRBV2	ASNEFAGVLLGEQY
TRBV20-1	SATKHSTDTQY
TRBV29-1	SVEDQGRRGNTIY
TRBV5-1	ASTLGSVGTEAF
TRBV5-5	ASSFGFQVGYGHT
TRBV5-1	ACSLVGDGAF
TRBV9	ASSVASGRAGEQF
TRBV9	ASSPTSGQETQY
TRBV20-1	SARDLGRVYGYT
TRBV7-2	ASTQELSTDTQY